The clone carrying this T cell receptor (beta chain) was detected many times. Its specificity is unknown. The data stem from a study of regulatory T cells in long-lasting Graves disease. Arm-PCR of CDR3 regions and iRepertoire HTBI primers were the basis on which TCR beta libraries were built. TCRdb reprocessed the multiplex PCR reads via MiXCR and lists one record per CDR3 protein. The table has approximately 400,000 distinct CDR3 sequences, around 16% seen once. This CDR3 has 14 amino acids. Trimming removed 6 bases at V and 1 base at J, with 12 bases between. Germline values: CDR1 MDHEN, CDR2 SYDVKM. General study results and limits: New patients shared fewer public clonotypes (over 900) than persistent patients did (roughly 2,500). It was peripheral blood alone, not thyroid tissue, that was studied.

Time point defined: newly diagnosed GD, antithyroid drugs for less than 3 months. Construction of the TCR library relied on RNA isolated from PBMCs. The same sample was also studied in work on T cells in Graves' hyperthyroidism and ophthalmopathy. That work contributes: The study used the HTBI primer set for a first-round RT-PCR of the TCR CDR3. Most clonotypes expanded in the thyroid (above 0.001) were also present in blood.

This sequence joins TRBV28 and TRBJ2-5; D perhaps matches TRBD1 (5 bases). The sequenced sample was peripheral blood mononuclear cells (PBMCs), obtained at new diagnosis, from a patient treated with antithyroid drugs. The clonotype comes from a woman aged 40-49 years with Graves disease. This chain's CDR3 is CASSPDSSQETQYF. In DNA form, the CDR3 reads TGTGCCAGCAGCCCCGACAGTTCCCAAGAGACCCAGTACTTC. Together with reference TRBV28 and TRBJ2-5, the CDR3 gives the full variable domain: DVKVTQSSRYLVKRTGEKVFLECVQDMDHENMFWYRQDPGLGLRLIYFSYDVKMKEKGDIPEGYSVSREKKERFSLILESASTNQTSMYLCASSPDSSQETQYFGPGTRLLVL.